The 12 T cell receptor beta chains presented below share a single source sample, sequenced in a study of cytotoxic CD8 clonotypes in ibrutinib-treated CLL. The table came from immunoSEQ multiplex PCR; TCRdb's copy has only in-frame clones and leaves some out. The table includes about 9,200 clones, approximately 60% detected once. Sample: PBMCs, taken before ibrutinib treatment. The receptors were sampled from a human donor with chronic lymphocytic leukemia.

This clone has a single count. The gene calls are TRBV18 and TRBJ1-3; TRBD1 might be the D (5 bases). Germline CDR1 is KGHSH and CDR2 is LQKENI. V gave up 4 bases and J gave up 0 bases, with 13 bases separating them. The CDR3 has 16 residues. The CDR3 DNA reads TGTGCCAGCTCACAGGCGGGACTCAGCTCTGGAAACACCATATATTTT. This translates into CASSQAGLSSGNTIYF.

This chain joins TRBV5-4 and TRBJ2-7; perhaps TRBD2 as D (6 bases). V was pared by 1 base and J by 2 bases, with 13 bases between. CDR3 length: 15 residues. From germline, CDR1 is SGHNT and CDR2 YYREEE (reference sequence). CDR3 sequence (DNA): TGTGCCAGCAGCTTGCTTGGCGGGGCGACCTACGAGCAGTACTTC. Amino acid sequence: CASSLLGGATYEQYF.

The chain is built from TRBV29-1 and TRBJ2-1; 8 bases are a match to TRBD2. Germline CDR1 reads SQVTM; CDR2 reads ANQGSEA. The CDR3 contains 13 residues. V lost 7 bases to trimming and J lost 5 bases; unmatched junction nucleotides: 7. The CDR3 reads CSDGAGANNEQFF. CDR3 in DNA: TGCAGCGATGGAGCGGGAGCCAACAATGAGCAGTTCTTC.

CDR3 loop: CASNKGNQPQHF. In DNA, the CDR3 is TGTGCCAGCAACAAAGGAAACCAGCCCCAGCATTTT. The chain has TRBV2 and TRBJ1-5; D is unresolved. This CDR3 is 12 amino acids long. Trimming shortened V by 7 bases and J by 7 bases, and 11 bases separated the two germline ends. Germline values: CDR1 SNHLY, CDR2 FYNNEI.

CDR3 coding DNA: TGTGCCAGTAGCCTAGACCGCGCTGGCTATGGCTACACCTTC. Amino acid sequence: CASSLDRAGYGYTF. This sequence joins TRBV19 and TRBJ1-2, with no clear D. V lost 6 bases and J lost 4, with 15 bases in between. The CDR3 has 14 amino acids. CDR1 LNHDA and CDR2 SQIVND come from the germline V gene (reference sequence).

J is TRBJ2-2 and V is TRBV18; TRBD1 agrees at 10 bases. Germline V gene sequence: CDR1 KGHSH, CDR2 LQKENI. The CDR3 loop spans 16 amino acids. V shed 3 bases and J 6 bases; nucleotides not matched to a gene: 7. The CDR3 DNA is TGTGCCAGCTCACCGCGGACAGGGGGGATTCCCGGGGAGCTGTTTTTT. It translates to CASSPRTGGIPGELFF.

The chain uses TRBV7-2 and TRBJ2-3; 14 nucleotides line up with TRBD2. This CDR3 has 16 residues. Per the germline V gene, CDR1 is SGHTA and CDR2 is FQGNSA. V lost 5 bases, J lost 1 base, and 2 bases stayed unmatched. CDR3 in DNA: TGTGCCAGCAGCACGGGACTAGCGGGAGGCACAGATACGCAGTATTTT. This encodes CASSTGLAGGTDTQYF.

The J gene is TRBJ2-1, the V gene TRBV5-1; 12 bases align to TRBD2. Unmatched junction bases numbered 6, after V lost 1 base and J lost 7 bases. From germline, CDR1 is SGHRS and CDR2 YFSETQ. The CDR3 spans 16 residues. The CDR3 bases are TGCGCCAGCAGCTTGAGTTTTACTAGCGGGAGGAATGAGCAGTTCTTC. Translation gives CASSLSFTSGRNEQFF.

This chain uses TRBV6-6 with TRBJ1-3; 8 nucleotides line up with TRBD1. With 2 bases clipped from V and 6 bases from J, the junction kept 3 bases outside the gene matches. The CDR3 is 14 amino acids. The V gene's germline CDR1 is MNHNY and CDR2 SVGAGI (reference sequence). The CDR3, as DNA: TGTGCCAGCAGTTACGGACAGGGCGTAAACACCATATATTTT. Protein: CASSYGQGVNTIYF.

V is TRBV28 and J is TRBJ2-7, with TRBD2 matching 7 bases. In germline, CDR1 is MDHEN, CDR2 SYDVKM. Unmatched junction bases numbered 11, after V lost 2 bases and J lost 4 bases. The CDR3 runs 16 residues. The CDR3 DNA sequence: TGTGCCAGCAGTTTAATAGCGGGTGAATTCGTTTACGAGCAGTACTTC. As protein: CASSLIAGEFVYEQYF.

Only a few counts were recorded for this clone. The chain combines TRBV9 with TRBJ1-5; no definite D call. CDR1 and CDR2 from the germline V gene are SGDLS and YYNGEE. The CDR3 spans 15 residues. V was pared by 1 base and J by 0 bases, with 8 bases between. The CDR3 is CASSVSGYSNQPQHF. CDR3 bases: TGTGCCAGCAGCGTATCCGGTTATAGCAATCAGCCCCAGCATTTT.

The V call is TRBV29-1, the J call TRBJ2-3; tentative D call: TRBD2 (6 bases). Per germline, CDR1 SQVTM and CDR2 ANQGSEA. The CDR3 sequence is 14 residues long. V lost 5 bases and J lost 2, with 14 bases in between. CDR3 loop: CSVPGTFFTDTQYF. The CDR3 nucleotides are TGCAGCGTTCCCGGGACTTTCTTCACAGATACGCAGTATTTT.